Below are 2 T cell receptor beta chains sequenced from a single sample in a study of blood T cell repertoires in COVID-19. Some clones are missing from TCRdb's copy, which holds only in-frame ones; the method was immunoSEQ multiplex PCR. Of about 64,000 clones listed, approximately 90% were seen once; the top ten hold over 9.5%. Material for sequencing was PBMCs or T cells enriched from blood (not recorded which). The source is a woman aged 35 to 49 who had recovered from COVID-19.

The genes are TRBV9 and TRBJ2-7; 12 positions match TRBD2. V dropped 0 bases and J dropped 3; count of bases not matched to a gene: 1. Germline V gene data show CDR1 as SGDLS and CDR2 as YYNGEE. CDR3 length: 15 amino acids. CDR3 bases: TGTGCCAGCAGCGTAGGGACTAGCGGGGACTACGAGCAGTACTTC. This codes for CASSVGTSGDYEQYF.

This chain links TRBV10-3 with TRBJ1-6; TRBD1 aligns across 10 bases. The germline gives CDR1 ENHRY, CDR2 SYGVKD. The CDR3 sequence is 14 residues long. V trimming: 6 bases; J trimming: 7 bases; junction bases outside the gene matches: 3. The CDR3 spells CAISEGQGNSPLHF. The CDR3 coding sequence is TGTGCCATCAGCGAGGGACAGGGGAATTCACCCCTCCACTTT.